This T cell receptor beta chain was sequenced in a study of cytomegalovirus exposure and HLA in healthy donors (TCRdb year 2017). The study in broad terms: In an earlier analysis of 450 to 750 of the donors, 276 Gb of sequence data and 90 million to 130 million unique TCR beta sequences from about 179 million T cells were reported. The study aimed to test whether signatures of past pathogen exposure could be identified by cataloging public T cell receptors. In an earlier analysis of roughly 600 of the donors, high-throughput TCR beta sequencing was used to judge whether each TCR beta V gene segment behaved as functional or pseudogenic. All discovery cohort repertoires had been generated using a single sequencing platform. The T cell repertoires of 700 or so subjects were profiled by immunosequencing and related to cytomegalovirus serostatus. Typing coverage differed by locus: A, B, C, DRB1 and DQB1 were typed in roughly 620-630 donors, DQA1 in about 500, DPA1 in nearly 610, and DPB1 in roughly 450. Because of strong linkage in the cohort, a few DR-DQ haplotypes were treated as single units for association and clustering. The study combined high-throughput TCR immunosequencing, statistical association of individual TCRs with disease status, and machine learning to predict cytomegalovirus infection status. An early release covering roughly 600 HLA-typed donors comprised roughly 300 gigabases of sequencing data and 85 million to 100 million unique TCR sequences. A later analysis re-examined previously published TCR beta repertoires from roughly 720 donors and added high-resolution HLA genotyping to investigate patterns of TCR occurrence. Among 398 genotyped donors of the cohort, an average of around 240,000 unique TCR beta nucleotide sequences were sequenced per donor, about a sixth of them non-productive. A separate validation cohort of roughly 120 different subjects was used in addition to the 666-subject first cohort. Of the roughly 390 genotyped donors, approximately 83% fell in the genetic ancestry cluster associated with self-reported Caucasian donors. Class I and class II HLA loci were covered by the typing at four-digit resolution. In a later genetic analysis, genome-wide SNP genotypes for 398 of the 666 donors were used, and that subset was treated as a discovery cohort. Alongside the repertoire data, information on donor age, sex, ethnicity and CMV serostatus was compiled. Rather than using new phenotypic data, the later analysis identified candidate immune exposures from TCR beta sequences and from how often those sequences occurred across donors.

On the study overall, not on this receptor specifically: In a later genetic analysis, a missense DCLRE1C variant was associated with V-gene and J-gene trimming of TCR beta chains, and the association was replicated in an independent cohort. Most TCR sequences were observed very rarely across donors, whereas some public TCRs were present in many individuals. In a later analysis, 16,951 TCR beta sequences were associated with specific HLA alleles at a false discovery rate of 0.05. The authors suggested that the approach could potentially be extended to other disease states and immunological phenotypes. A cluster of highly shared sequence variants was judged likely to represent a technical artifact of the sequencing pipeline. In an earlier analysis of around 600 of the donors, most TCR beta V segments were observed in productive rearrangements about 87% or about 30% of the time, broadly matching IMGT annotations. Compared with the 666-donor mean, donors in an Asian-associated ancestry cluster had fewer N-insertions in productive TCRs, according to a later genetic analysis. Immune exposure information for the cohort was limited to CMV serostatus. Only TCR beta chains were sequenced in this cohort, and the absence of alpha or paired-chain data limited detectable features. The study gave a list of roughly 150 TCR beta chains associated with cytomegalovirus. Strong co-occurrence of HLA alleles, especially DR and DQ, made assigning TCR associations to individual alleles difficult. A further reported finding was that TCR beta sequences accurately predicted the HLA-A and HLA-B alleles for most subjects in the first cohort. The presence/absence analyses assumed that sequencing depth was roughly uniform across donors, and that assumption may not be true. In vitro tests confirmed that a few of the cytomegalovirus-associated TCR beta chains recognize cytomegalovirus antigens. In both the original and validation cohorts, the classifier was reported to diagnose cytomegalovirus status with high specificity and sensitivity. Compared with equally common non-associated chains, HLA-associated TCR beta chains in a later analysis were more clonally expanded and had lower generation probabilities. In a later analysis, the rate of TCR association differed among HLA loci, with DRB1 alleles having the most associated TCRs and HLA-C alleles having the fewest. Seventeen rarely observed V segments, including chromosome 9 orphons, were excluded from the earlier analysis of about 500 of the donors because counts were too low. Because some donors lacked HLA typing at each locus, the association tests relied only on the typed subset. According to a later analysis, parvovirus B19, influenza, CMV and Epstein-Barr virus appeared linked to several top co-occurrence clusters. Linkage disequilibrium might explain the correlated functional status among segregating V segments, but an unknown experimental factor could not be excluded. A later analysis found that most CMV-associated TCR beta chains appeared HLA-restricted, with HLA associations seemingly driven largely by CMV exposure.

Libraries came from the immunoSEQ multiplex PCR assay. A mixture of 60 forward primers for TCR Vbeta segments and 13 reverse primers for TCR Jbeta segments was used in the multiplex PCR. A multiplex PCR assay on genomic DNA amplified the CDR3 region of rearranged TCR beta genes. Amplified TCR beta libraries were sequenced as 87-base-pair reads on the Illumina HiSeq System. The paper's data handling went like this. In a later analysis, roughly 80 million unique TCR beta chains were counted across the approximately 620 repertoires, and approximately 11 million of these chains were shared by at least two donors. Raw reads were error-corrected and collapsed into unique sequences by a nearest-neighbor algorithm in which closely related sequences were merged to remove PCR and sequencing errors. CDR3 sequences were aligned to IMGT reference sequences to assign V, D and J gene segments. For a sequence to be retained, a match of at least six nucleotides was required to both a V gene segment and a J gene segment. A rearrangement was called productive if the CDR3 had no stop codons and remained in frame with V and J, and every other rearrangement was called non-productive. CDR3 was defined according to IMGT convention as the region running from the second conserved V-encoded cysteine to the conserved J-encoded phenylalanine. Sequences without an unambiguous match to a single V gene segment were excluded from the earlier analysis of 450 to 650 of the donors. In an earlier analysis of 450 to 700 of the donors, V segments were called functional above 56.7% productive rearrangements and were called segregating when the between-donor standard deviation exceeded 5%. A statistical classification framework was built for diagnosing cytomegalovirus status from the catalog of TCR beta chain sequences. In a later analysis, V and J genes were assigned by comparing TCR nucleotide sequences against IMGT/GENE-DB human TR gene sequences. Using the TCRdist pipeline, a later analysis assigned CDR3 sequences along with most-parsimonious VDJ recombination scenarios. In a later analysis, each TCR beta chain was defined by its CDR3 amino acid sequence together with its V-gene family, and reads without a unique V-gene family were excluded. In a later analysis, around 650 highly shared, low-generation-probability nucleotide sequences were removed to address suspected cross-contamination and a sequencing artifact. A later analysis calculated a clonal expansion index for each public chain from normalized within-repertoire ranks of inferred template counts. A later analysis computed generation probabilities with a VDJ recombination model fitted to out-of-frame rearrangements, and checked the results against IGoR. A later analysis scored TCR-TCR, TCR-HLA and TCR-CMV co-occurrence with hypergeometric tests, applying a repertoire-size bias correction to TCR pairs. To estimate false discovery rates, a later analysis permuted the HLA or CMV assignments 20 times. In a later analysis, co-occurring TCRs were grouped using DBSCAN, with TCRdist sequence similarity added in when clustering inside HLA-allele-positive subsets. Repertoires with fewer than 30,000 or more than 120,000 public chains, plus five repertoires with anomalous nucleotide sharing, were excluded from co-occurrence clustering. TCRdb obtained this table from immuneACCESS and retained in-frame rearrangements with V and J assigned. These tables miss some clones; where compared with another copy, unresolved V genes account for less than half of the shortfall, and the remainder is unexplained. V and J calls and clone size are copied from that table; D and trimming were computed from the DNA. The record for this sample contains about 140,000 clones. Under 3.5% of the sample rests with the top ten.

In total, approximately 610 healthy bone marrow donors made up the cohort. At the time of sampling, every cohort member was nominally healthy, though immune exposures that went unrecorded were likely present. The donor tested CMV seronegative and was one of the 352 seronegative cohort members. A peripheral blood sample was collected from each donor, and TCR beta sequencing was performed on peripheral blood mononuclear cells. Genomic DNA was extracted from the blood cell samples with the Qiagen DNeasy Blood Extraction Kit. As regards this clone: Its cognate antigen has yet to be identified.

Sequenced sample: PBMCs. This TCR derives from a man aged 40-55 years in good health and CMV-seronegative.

The CDR3 protein is CASSQGLITGELFF. The nucleotide sequence reads TGCGCCAGCAGCCAAGGACTTATCACCGGGGAGCTGTTTTTT. The sequence is built from TRBV4-1 and TRBJ2-2, with the D gene not confidently named. V drops 1 base and J drops 4 bases, leaving 7 bases in between. CDR1 and CDR2 (MGHRA, YSYEKL) derive from the germline V gene. The CDR3 starts with the cysteine, ends with the phenylalanine, and has 14 residues. Here the CDR3 DNA is all that survives: 42 bases in frame from base 1.